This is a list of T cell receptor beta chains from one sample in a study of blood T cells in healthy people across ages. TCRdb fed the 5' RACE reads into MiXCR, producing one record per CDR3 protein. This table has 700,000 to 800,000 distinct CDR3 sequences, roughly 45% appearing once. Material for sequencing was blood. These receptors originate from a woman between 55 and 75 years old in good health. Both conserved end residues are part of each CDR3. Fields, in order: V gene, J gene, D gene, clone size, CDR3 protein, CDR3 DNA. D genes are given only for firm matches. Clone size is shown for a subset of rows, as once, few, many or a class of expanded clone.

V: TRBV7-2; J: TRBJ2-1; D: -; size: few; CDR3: CASSSSANYYNEQFF; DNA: TGTGCCAGCAGCTCTAGCGCTAATTACTACAATGAGCAGTTCTTC
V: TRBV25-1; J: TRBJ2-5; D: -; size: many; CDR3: CASSDARYQETQYF; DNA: TGTGCCAGCAGTGATGCCAGGTACCAAGAGACCCAGTACTTC
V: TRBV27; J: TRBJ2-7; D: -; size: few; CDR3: CASSFGVSSYEQYF; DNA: TGTGCCAGCAGTTTTGGGGTGAGCTCCTACGAGCAGTACTTC
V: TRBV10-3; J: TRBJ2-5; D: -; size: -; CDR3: CAISESGGGQETQYF; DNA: TGTGCCATCAGTGAGAGTGGGGGGGGCCAGGAGACCCAGTACTTC
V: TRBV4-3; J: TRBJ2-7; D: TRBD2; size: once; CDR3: CASSQDSIAGGPDEQYF; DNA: TGCGCCAGCAGCCAGGATTCTATAGCGGGAGGGCCCGACGAGCAGTACTTC
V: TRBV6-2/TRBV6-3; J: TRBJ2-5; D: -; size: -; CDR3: CASRSRVFTETQYF; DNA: TGTGCCAGCAGGAGCAGGGTCTTTACGGAGACCCAGTACTTC
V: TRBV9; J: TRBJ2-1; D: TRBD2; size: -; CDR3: CASSAGGHGYNEQFF; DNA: TGTGCCAGCAGCGCGGGGGGGCATGGCTACAATGAGCAGTTCTTC
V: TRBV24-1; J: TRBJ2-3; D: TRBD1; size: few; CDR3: CATSDLPGQDTDTQYF; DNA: TGTGCCACCAGTGATTTGCCGGGACAGGACACAGATACGCAGTATTTT
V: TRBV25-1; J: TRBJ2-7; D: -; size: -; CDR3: CASSESGPGEQYF; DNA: TGTGCCAGCAGTGAATCTGGTCCGGGCGAGCAGTACTTC
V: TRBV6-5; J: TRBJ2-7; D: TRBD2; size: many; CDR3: CASNPAPQRGPYEQYF; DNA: TGTGCCAGCAACCCCGCCCCACAGCGGGGCCCCTACGAGCAGTACTTC
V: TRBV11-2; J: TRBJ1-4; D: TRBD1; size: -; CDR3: CASSLAGTGDHNEKLFF; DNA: TGTGCCAGCAGCTTAGCTGGGACAGGGGACCATAATGAAAAACTGTTTTTT
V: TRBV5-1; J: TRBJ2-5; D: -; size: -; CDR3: CASSLAPWETQYF; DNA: TGCGCCAGCAGCTTGGCCCCATGGGAGACCCAGTACTTC
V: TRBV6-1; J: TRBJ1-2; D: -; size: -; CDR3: CASSGETVGYTF; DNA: TGTGCCAGCAGTGGGGAAACGGTTGGCTACACCTTC
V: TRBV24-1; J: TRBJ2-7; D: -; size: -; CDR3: CATSDFPSGPQIWDEQYF; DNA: TGTGCCACCAGTGATTTCCCGTCTGGACCACAAATCTGGGACGAGCAGTACTTC
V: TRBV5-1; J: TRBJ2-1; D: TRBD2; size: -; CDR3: CASSLADLAGYNEQFF; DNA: TGCGCCAGCAGCTTGGCCGACCTAGCGGGGTACAATGAGCAGTTCTTC
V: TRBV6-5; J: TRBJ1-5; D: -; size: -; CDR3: CASSYSQGGNQPQHF; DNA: TGTGCCAGCAGTTACTCTCAAGGGGGCAATCAGCCCCAGCATTTT
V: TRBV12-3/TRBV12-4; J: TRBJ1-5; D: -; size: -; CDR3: CASSFHQQPQHF; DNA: TGTGCCAGCAGTTTTCATCAGCAGCCCCAGCATTTT
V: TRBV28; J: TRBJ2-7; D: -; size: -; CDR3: CASSSTLRPYEQYF; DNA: TGTGCCAGCAGCTCCACGCTACGACCCTACGAGCAGTACTTC
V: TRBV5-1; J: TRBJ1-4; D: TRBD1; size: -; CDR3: CASSPGTGGPEKLFF; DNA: TGCGCCAGCAGCCCTGGGACAGGGGGCCCTGAAAAACTGTTTTTT
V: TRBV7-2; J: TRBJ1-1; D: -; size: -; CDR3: CASSAHSPSTEAFF; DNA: TGTGCCAGCAGCGCCCACAGTCCAAGCACTGAAGCTTTCTTT
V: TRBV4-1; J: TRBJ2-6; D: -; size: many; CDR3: CASSQDWGAIYSGANVLTF; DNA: TGCGCCAGCAGCCAAGATTGGGGTGCGATTTACTCTGGGGCCAACGTCCTGACTTTC
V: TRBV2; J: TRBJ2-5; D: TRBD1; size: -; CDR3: CASNQTGTGADEQYF; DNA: TGTGCCAGCAATCAAACCGGGACAGGGGCGGACGAGCAGTACTTT
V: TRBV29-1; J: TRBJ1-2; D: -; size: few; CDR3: CSVSGRDYGYTF; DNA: TGCAGCGTTTCGGGTCGGGATTATGGCTACACCTTC
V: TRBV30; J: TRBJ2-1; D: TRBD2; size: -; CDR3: CAWDRTSGIYNEQFF; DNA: TGTGCCTGGGACCGGACTAGCGGTATCTACAATGAGCAGTTCTTC
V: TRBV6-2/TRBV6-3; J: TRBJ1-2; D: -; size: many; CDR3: CASSYGSYGYTF; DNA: TGTGCCAGCAGCTACGGAAGCTATGGCTACACCTTC
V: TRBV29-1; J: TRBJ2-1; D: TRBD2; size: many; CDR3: CSVEISGVEQFF; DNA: TGCAGCGTCGAGATTAGCGGGGTCGAGCAGTTCTTC
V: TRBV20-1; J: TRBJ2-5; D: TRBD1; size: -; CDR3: CSAETGEVETQYF; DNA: TGCAGTGCGGAAACAGGGGAAGTGGAGACCCAGTACTTC
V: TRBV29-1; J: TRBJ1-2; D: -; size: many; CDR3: CSVWEDGYTF; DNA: TGCAGCGTCTGGGAGGATGGCTACACCTTC
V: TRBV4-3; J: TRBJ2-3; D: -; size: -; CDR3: CASSRGPGAFTDTQYF; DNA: TGCGCCAGCAGCCGAGGACCCGGAGCCTTCACAGATACGCAGTATTTT
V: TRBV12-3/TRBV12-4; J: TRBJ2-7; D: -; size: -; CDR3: CASSLGPRGTYEQYF; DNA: TGTGCCAGCAGTTTAGGCCCCCGAGGGACCTACGAGCAGTACTTC
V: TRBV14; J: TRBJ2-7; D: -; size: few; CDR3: CASSQDKGHVLSYEQYF; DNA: TGTGCCAGCAGCCAAGATAAGGGCCACGTTCTCTCCTACGAGCAGTACTTC
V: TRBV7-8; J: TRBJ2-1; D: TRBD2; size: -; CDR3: CASSLPGTSADNEQFF; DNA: TGTGCCAGCAGCCTGCCCGGGACTAGCGCCGACAATGAGCAGTTCTTC
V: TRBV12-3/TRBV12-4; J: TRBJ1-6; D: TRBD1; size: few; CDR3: CASSRDRGRSPLHF; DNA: TGTGCCAGCAGCCGGGACAGGGGACGATCACCCCTCCACTTT
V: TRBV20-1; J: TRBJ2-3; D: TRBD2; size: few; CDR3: CSGKSGSRTDTQYF; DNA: TGCAGTGGGAAGAGCGGGAGCCGCACAGATACGCAGTATTTT
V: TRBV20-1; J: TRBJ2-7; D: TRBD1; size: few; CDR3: CSARRTGVDEQYF; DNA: TGCAGTGCCCGCCGGACAGGGGTGGACGAGCAGTACTTC
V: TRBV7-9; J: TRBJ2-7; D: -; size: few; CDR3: CASSLDFFYEQYF; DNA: TGTGCCAGCAGCTTGGACTTTTTCTACGAGCAGTACTTC
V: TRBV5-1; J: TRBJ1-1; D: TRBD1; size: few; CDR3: CASSQTGTPEAFF; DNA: TGCGCCAGCAGCCAGACAGGGACCCCTGAAGCTTTCTTT
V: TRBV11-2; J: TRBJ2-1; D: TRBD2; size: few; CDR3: CASSLELGGISYNEQFF; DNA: TGTGCCAGCAGCTTAGAACTCGGGGGGATTTCCTACAATGAGCAGTTCTTC
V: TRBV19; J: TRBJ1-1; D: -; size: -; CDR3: CASRISGTEAFF; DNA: TGTGCCAGTAGAATATCTGGAACTGAAGCTTTCTTT